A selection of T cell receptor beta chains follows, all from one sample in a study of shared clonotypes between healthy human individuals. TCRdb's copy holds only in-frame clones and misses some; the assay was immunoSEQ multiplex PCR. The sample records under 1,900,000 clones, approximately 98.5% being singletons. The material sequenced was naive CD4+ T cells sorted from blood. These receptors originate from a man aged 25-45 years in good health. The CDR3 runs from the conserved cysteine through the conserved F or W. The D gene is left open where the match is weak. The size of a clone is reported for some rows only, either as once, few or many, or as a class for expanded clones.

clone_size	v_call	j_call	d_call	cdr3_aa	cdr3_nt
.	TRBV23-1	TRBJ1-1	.	CASSQTTLREPNNTEAFF	TGCGCCAGCAGTCAAACCACACTCAGGGAACCCAATAACACTGAAGCTTTCTTT
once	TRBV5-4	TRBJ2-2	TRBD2	CASSLGGLAGDTGELFF	TGTGCCAGCAGCTTGGGGGGACTAGCGGGAGACACCGGGGAGCTGTTTTTT
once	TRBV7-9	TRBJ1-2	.	CASSSLKSDKGFYYGYTF	TGTGCCAGCAGTAGTTTAAAATCGGATAAGGGATTCTACTATGGCTACACCTTC
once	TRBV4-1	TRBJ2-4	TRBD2	CASSQDPGRAKNIQYF	TGCGCCAGCAGCCAAGATCCCGGGAGGGCCAAAAACATTCAGTACTTC
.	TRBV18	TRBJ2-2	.	CASSPAGATGELFF	TGTGCCAGCTCACCGGCGGGGGCCACCGGGGAGCTGTTTTTT
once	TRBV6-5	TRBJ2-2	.	CASSYWSGGELFF	TGTGCCAGCAGTTACTGGTCTGGCGGGGAGCTGTTTTTT
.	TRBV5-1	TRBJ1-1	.	CASSLGSGVNTEAFF	TGCGCCAGCAGCTTGGGGTCAGGGGTGAACACTGAAGCTTTCTTT
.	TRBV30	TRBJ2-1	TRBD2	CAWSAPGTSSSDEQFF	TGTGCCTGGAGTGCCCCCGGGACTAGTTCTAGCGATGAGCAGTTCTTC
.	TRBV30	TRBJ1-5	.	CAWSLTRGTQPQHF	TGTGCCTGGAGTCTTACCAGGGGTACTCAGCCCCAGCATTTT
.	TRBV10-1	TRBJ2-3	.	CASGYGVGTTDTQYF	TGCGCCAGCGGCTATGGAGTAGGGACCACAGATACGCAGTATTTT
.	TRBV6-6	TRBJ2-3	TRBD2	CASSTGGAGYADTQYF	TGTGCCAGCAGTACCGGGGGAGCGGGGTATGCAGATACGCAGTATTTT
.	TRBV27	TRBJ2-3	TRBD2	CASSLFLAGVADTQYF	TGTGCCAGCAGTTTATTTCTAGCGGGAGTGGCAGATACGCAGTATTTT
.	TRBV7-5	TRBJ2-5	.	CARSRAGTNQETQYF	TGTGCCAGAAGCCGAGCCGGGACTAACCAAGAGACCCAGTACTTC
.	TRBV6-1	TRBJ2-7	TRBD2	CASRSGLAGVNEQYF	TGTGCCAGCAGGAGTGGACTAGCGGGAGTGAACGAGCAGTACTTC
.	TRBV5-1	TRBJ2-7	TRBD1	CASSATGRGDEQYF	TGCGCCAGCAGCGCGACAGGGCGTGGCGACGAGCAGTACTTC
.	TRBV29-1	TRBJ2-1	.	CSVVGGIVRGEQFF	TGCAGCGTTGTTGGTGGGATAGTCAGGGGTGAGCAGTTCTTC
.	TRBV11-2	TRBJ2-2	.	CASSLDIRANTGELFF	TGTGCCAGCAGCTTAGACATCAGGGCGAACACCGGGGAGCTGTTTTTT
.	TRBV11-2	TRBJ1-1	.	CASSLMVAMNTEAFF	TGTGCCAGCAGCTTAATGGTCGCCATGAACACTGAAGCTTTCTTT
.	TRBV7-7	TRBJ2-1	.	CASSPRRGNEQFF	TGTGCCAGCAGCCCAAGACGGGGTAATGAGCAGTTCTTC
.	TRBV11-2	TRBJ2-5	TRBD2	CASSSSRLAGDQETQYF	TGTGCCAGCAGCTCGTCCAGACTAGCGGGAGACCAAGAGACCCAGTACTTC
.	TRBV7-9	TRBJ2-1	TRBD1	CASSLFGTGGNEQFF	TGTGCCAGCAGCTTATTCGGGACAGGGGGCAATGAGCAGTTCTTC
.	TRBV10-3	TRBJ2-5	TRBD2	CAISVGLAGYLGETQYF	TGTGCCATCAGTGTCGGACTAGCGGGCTACCTCGGGGAGACCCAGTACTTC
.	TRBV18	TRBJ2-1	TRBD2	CASSPGGGAYNEQFF	TGTGCCAGCTCACCAGGCGGGGGGGCTTACAATGAGCAGTTCTTC
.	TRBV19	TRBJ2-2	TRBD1	CASSVTGGALGGELFF	TGTGCCAGTAGTGTCACAGGGGGCGCCTTGGGCGGGGAGCTGTTTTTT
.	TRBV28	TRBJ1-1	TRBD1	CASSSHNPWTGTLNTEAFF	TGTGCCAGCAGTTCCCACAATCCATGGACAGGGACACTGAACACTGAAGCTTTCTTT
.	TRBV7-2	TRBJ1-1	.	CASARRPSNTEAFF	TGTGCCAGCGCTAGGAGGCCTTCGAACACTGAAGCTTTCTTT
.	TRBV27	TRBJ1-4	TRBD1	CASSLGQGAGEKLFF	TGTGCCAGCAGTTTAGGACAGGGGGCGGGTGAAAAACTGTTTTTT
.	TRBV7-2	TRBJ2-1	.	CASSLALSGRNEQFF	TGTGCCAGCAGCTTAGCGCTATCAGGGCGTAATGAGCAGTTCTTC
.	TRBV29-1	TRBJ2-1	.	CSVAWPIGGDEQFF	TGCAGCGTTGCTTGGCCAATTGGGGGAGATGAGCAGTTCTTC
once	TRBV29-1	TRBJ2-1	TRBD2	CSVSGTSGYNEQFF	TGCAGCGTTTCCGGGACTAGCGGCTACAATGAGCAGTTCTTC
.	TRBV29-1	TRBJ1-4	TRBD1	CSASLPGQGAEKLFF	TGCAGCGCCTCCCTGCCGGGACAGGGGGCCGAAAAACTGTTTTTT
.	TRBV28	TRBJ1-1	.	CASSLGLTPEAFF	TGTGCCAGCAGTTTAGGGCTGACCCCTGAAGCTTTCTTT
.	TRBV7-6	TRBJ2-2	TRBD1	CASRDRANTGELFF	TGTGCCAGCAGGGACAGGGCAAACACCGGGGAGCTGTTTTTT
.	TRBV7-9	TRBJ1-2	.	CASSFGQNYGYTF	TGTGCCAGCAGCTTCGGACAGAACTATGGCTACACCTTC
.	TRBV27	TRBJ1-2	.	CASSLTHRDGYTF	TGTGCCAGCAGTTTAACTCACAGGGATGGCTACACCTTC